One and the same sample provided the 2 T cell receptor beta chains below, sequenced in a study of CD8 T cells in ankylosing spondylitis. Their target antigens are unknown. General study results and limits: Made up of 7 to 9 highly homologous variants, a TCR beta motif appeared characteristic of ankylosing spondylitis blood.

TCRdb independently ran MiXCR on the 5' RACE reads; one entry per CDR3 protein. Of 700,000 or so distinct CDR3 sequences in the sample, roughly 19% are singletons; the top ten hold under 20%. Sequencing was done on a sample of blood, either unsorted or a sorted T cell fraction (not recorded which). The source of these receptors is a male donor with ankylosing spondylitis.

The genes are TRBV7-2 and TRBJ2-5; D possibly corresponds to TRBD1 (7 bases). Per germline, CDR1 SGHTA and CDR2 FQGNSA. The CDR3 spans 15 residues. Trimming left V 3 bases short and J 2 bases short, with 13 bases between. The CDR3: CASSFPGGRQETQYF. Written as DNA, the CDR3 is TGTGCCAGCAGCTTCCCAGGGGGGAGGCAAGAGACCCAGTACTTC.

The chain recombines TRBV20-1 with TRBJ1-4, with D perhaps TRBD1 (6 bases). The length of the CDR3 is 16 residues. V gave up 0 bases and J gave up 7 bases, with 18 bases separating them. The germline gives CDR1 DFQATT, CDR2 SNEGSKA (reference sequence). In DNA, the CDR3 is TGCAGTGCTAGAGATAAGAGGGGGAAAGGGAGTGAAAAACTGTTTTTT. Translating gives CSARDKRGKGSEKLFF.